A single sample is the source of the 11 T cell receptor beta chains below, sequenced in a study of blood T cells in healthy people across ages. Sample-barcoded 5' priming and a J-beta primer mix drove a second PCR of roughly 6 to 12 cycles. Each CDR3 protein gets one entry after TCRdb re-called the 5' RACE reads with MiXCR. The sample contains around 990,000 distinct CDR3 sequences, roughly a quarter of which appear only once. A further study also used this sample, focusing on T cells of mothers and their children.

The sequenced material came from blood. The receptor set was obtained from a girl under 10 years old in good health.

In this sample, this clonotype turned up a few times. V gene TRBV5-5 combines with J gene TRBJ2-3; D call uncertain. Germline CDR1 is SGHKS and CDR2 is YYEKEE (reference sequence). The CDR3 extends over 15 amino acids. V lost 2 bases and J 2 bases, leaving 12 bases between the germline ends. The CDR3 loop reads CASSFFVSVTDTQYF. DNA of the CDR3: TGTGCCAGCAGCTTTTTTGTCTCAGTCACAGATACGCAGTATTTT.

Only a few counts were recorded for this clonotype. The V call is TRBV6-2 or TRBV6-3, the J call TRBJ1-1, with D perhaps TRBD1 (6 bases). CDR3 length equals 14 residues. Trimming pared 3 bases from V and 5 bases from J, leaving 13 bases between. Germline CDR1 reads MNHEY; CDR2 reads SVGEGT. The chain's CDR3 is CASSYPAGETEAFF. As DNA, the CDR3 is TGTGCCAGCAGTTATCCCGCAGGGGAGACTGAAGCTTTCTTT.

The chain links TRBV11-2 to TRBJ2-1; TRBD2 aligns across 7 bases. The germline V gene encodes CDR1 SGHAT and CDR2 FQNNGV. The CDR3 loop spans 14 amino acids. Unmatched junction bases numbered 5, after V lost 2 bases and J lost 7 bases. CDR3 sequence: CASSLRSSGNEQFF. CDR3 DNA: TGTGCCAGCAGCTTAAGATCTAGCGGTAATGAGCAGTTCTTC.

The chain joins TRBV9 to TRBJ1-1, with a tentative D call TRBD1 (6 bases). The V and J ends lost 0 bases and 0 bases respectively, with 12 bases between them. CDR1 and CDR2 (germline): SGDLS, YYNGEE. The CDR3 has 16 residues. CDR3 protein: CASSVEGESMNTEAFF. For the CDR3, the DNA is TGTGCCAGCAGCGTAGAGGGGGAGAGCATGAACACTGAAGCTTTCTTT.

The CDR3 DNA sequence: TGCAGTGCTAGAGATTCGGCTACCTCCTACAATGAGCAGTTCTTC. Translating it yields CSARDSATSYNEQFF. The V and J genes are TRBV20-1 and TRBJ2-1; D is unresolved. The V end lost 0 bases, the J end lost 0 bases, and 9 bases lay between the germline ends. The germline V gene has CDR1 DFQATT and CDR2 SNEGSKA (reference sequence). This CDR3 has 15 amino acids.

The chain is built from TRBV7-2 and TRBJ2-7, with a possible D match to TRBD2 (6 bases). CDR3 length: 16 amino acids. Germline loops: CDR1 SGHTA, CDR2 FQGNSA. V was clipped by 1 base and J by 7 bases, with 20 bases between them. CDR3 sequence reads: CASSLGVSGLKGEQYF. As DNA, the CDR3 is TGTGCCAGCAGCTTAGGTGTGAGCGGGCTAAAAGGGGAGCAGTACTTC.

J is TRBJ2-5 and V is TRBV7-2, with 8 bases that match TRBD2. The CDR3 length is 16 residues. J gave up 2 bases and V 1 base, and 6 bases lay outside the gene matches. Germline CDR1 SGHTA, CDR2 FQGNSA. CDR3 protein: CASSLVPAGGQETQYF. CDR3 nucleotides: TGTGCCAGCAGCTTAGTACCTGCGGGAGGTCAAGAGACCCAGTACTTC. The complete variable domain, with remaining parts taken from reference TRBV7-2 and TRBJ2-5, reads GAGVSQSPSNKVTEKGKDVELRCDPISGHTALYWYRQSLGQGLEFLIYFQGNSAPDKSGLPSDRFSAERTGGSVSTLTIQRTQQEDSAVYLCASSLVPAGGQETQYFGPGTRLLVL.

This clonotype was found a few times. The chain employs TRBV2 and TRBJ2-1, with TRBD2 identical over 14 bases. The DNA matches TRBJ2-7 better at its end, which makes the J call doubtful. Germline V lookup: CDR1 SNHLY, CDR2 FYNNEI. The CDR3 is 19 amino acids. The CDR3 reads CASRLNPTSGRERAYEQYF. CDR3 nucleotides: TGTGCCAGCAGACTAAACCCGACTAGCGGGAGGGAAAGAGCCTACGAGCAGTACTTC.

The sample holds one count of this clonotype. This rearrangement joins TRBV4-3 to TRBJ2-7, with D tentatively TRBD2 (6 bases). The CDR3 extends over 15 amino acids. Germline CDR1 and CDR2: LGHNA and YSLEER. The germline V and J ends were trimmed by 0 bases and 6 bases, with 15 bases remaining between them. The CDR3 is CASSQDLGVGGEQYF. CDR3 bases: TGCGCCAGCAGCCAAGATTTGGGGGTGGGAGGCGAGCAGTACTTC.

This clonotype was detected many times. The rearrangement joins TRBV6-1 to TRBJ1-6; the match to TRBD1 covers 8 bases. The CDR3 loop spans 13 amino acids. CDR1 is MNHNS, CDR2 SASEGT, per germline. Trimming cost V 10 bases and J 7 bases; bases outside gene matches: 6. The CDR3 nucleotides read TGTGCCACGGGGACAGGCGAGAATTCACCCCTCCACTTT. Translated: CATGTGENSPLHF.

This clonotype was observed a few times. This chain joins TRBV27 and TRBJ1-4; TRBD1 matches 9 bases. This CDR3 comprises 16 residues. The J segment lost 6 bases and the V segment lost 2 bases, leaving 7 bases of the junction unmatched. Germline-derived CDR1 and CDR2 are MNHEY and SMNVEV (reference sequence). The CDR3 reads CASSLGDRVGYEKLFF. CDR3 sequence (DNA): TGTGCCAGCAGTTTAGGGGACAGGGTCGGGTATGAAAAACTGTTTTTT.